These 17 T cell receptor beta chains were all obtained from the same sample, sequenced in a study of blood T cells in healthy people across ages. Together with a sample-barcoded 5' primer, a J-beta primer mix was included in a second PCR lasting about 7 to 11 cycles. TCRdb itself ran the 5' RACE reads through MiXCR, one entry per CDR3 protein. The data hold approximately 690,000 distinct CDR3 sequences, with roughly two fifths observed a single time. What was sequenced was blood. Receptor source: a man aged 80 or over in good health.

The gene calls are TRBV6-1 and TRBJ2-5, with D possibly called TRBD1 or TRBD2 (5 bases each). The CDR3 runs to 13 residues. The germline gives CDR1 MNHNS, CDR2 SASEGT. Trimming stripped 7 bases from V and 5 bases from J, with 14 bases between. The CDR3 loop reads CASIRDVGETQYF. CDR3 in DNA: TGTGCCAGCATTCGGGACGTCGGGGAGACCCAGTACTTC.

The chain employs TRBV20-1 and TRBJ2-1; perhaps TRBD2 as D (6 bases). CDR1 and CDR2 (germline): DFQATT, SNEGSKA (reference sequence). The CDR3 spans 13 residues. The CDR3 DNA reads TGCAGCCAGGGTGGGGGAGGAGGGGATGAGCAGTTCTTC. This encodes CSQGGGGGDEQFF.

This clonotype has only a few counts. The chain has TRBV24-1 and TRBJ2-7, with D possibly being TRBD1 (6 bases). This CDR3 has 14 residues. Germline CDR1 is KGHDR and CDR2 is SFDVKD. V was cut by 3 bases and J by 2 bases, with 10 bases left in between. CDR3 DNA: TGTGCCACCAGTGATCCCGGGACAACCTACGAGCAGTACTTC. Translated, it gives CATSDPGTTYEQYF.

This clonotype was counted between two and nine times. The chain links TRBV11-3 to TRBJ2-1; D not certain. This CDR3 spans 16 amino acids. V lost 5 bases and J 9 bases, leaving 23 bases between the germline ends. CDR1 is SGHNT, CDR2 YENEEA, per germline. CDR3 sequence (DNA): TGTGCCAGCAGCCCAAGGACCACCAACTTGGGGTCTGAGCAGTTCTTC. This sequence encodes CASSPRTTNLGSEQFF.

V usage is TRBV7-2 and J usage is TRBJ2-1; the D gene is possibly TRBD2 (6 bases). CDR3 length equals 16 residues. CDR1 and CDR2 from the germline V gene are SGHTA and FQGNSA. The ends were cut back, 5 bases at V and 4 bases at J, with 18 bases in the middle. The DNA of the CDR3 is TGTGCCAGCAGCAAACGTTCGGACGGGGGATACAATGAGCAGTTCTTC. Its translation is CASSKRSDGGYNEQFF.

This clonotype showed up many times. The CDR3 sequence: CASSFSGAGTDTQYF. CDR3 nucleotides: TGTGCCAGCAGCTTCTCGGGGGCTGGCACAGATACGCAGTATTTT. The J gene is TRBJ2-3, the V gene TRBV7-2, with D possibly called TRBD1 or TRBD2 (6 bases each). The CDR3 extends over 15 amino acids. CDR1 SGHTA and CDR2 FQGNSA come from the germline V gene. V was trimmed by 3 bases and J by 1 base, leaving 11 bases between them.

This clonotype has only a few counts. The rearrangement joins TRBV18 to TRBJ2-7, with D possibly TRBD2 on 7 matching bases. The length of the CDR3 is 16 residues. Germline V gene data show CDR1 as KGHSH and CDR2 as LQKENI. The V and J ends lost 3 bases and 2 bases respectively, with 17 bases between them. The CDR3 DNA follows: TGTGCCAGCTCACCTAGGGGGGGGACTACAGCCTACGAGCAGTACTTC. This encodes CASSPRGGTTAYEQYF.

The V call is TRBV30, the J call TRBJ2-2, with a tentative D call TRBD2 (5 bases). Germline V CDR1 and CDR2: GTSNPN, SVGIG (reference sequence). The CDR3 consists of 13 residues. With 8 bases removed from V and 3 bases from J, the gap between germline ends came to 13 bases. The CDR3 loop is CARGPEDTGELFF. The CDR3 DNA reads as TGTGCCAGAGGACCGGAGGACACCGGGGAGCTGTTTTTT.

On this clonotype itself: A read error may explain this, as a much larger clone is one base away. The chain links TRBV9 to TRBJ2-1; no definite D call. The CDR3 covers 15 residues. Germline CDR1 reads SGDLS; CDR2 reads YYNGEE. The CDR3 sequence is CTSSVDPLYINEQFF. DNA for the CDR3: TGTACCAGCAGCGTAGACCCCTTATATATCAATGAGCAGTTCTTC.

This clonotype was found many times. The chain is built from TRBV29-1 and TRBJ2-1; 7 bases are a match to TRBD2. In germline, CDR1 is SQVTM, CDR2 ANQGSEA. With V trimmed by 3 bases and J by 7 bases, 9 bases remained unmatched. This CDR3 spans 14 amino acids. Here the CDR3 reads CSVETAGIQNEQFF. CDR3 in DNA: TGCAGCGTTGAGACAGCGGGGATTCAGAATGAGCAGTTCTTC.

Concerning this clonotype: A much larger clone lies one base from this, so it may be a read error. The chain combines TRBV29-1 with TRBJ2-5; tentatively, D is TRBD1 (5 bases). Gene TRBJ2-7 matches the end of the DNA better, so the J call may be wrong. CDR1 and CDR2 from the germline V gene are SQVTM and ANQGSEA. This CDR3 spans 13 amino acids. CDR3 coding DNA: TGCAGCGTTGGTCCAGGGCCGGACTACGAGCAGTACTTC. Amino acids: CSVGPGPDYEQYF.

CDR3 region: CASINGGLETQYF. The CDR3 nucleotides are TGTGCCAGCATCAACGGAGGTTTAGAGACCCAGTACTTC. The chain uses TRBV6-2 or TRBV6-3 and TRBJ2-7; TRBD2 is a possible D gene (5 bases). The J call may be faulty, since TRBJ2-5 better matches the DNA end. This CDR3 has 13 residues. Germline values: CDR1 MNHEY, CDR2 SVGEGT.

This clonotype was counted ten times or more. The chain joins TRBV11-2 to TRBJ2-3; 8 bases fit TRBD2. The CDR3 extends over 15 amino acids. V lost 2 bases and J lost 2; bases outside the gene matches: 3. Germline lookup yields CDR1 SGHAT and CDR2 FQNNGV. This chain's CDR3 is CASSLRGGPTDTQYF. The CDR3 DNA is TGTGCCAGCAGCTTACGGGGGGGACCCACAGATACGCAGTATTTT.

This chain connects TRBV6-5 to TRBJ2-2; D call uncertain. The CDR3 consists of 13 residues. The germline V gene encodes CDR1 MNHEY and CDR2 SVGAGI. Trimming removed 3 bases from V and 8 bases from J, with 10 bases in between. CDR3 residues: CASSYRRVGELFF. CDR3 DNA: TGTGCCAGCAGTTATAGACGAGTGGGGGAGCTGTTTTTT.

The J gene is TRBJ2-1, the V gene TRBV15; no clear D. CDR1 is LNHNV and CDR2 is YYDKDF in the germline V gene (reference sequence). V lost 5 bases and J 10 bases, leaving 12 bases between the germline ends. The CDR3 sequence is 12 residues long. The CDR3 DNA reads as TGTGCCACCAGCCGAACGACATCGGAGCAGTTCTTC. Residues: CATSRTTSEQFF.

The chain recombines TRBV6-5 with TRBJ2-7; TRBD1 matches at 8 bases. The CDR3 is 17 residues long. With 4 bases clipped from V and 4 bases from J, the junction kept 15 bases outside the gene matches. Germline V CDR1 and CDR2: MNHEY, SVGAGI. The DNA of the CDR3 is TGTGCCAGCAGTTCCATCAGACTAGGACAGGGTTTGTACGAGCAGTACTTC. It specifies CASSSIRLGQGLYEQYF.

This clonotype was seen a few times. V usage is TRBV12-3 or TRBV12-4 and J usage is TRBJ1-5; D gene ambiguous. The length of the CDR3 is 15 residues. Trimming took off 6 bases at V and 0 bases at J, with 12 bases between the two ends. DNA for the CDR3: TGTGCCAGCAGCTCCGGGAGTTATAGCAATCAGCCCCAGCATTTT. Amino acids: CASSSGSYSNQPQHF.